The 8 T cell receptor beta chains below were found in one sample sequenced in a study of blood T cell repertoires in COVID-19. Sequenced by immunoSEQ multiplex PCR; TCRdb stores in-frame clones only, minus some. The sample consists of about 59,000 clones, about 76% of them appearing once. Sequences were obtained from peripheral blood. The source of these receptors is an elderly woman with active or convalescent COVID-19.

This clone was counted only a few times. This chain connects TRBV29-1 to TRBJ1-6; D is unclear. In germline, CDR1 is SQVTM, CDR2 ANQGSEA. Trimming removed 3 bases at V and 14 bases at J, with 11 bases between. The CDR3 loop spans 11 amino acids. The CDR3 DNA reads TGCAGCGTTGATAAGGGAGGCACCCTCCACTTT. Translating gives CSVDKGGTLHF.

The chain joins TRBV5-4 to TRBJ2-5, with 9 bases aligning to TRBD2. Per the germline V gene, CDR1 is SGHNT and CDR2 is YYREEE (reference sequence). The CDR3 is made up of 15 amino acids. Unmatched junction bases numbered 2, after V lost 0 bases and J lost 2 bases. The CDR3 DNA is TGTGCCAGCAGCTTGGCCCTAGCGGGGCAAGAGACCCAGTACTTC. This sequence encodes CASSLALAGQETQYF.

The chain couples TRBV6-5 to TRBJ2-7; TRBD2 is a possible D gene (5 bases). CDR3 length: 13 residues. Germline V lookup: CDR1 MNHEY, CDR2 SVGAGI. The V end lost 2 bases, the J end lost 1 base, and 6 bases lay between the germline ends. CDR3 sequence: CASSYAGSYEQYF. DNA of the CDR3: TGTGCCAGCAGTTACGCGGGTTCCTACGAGCAGTACTTC.

This CDR3 is CASSLSGPEGKGYTF. DNA of the CDR3: TGCGCCAGCAGCTTGTCCGGGCCAGAGGGAAAAGGCTACACCTTC. The V gene is TRBV5-1, the J gene TRBJ1-2; the D is unclear. Germline loops: CDR1 SGHRS, CDR2 YFSETQ. V was pared by 1 base and J by 8 bases, with 18 bases between. The CDR3 consists of 15 residues.

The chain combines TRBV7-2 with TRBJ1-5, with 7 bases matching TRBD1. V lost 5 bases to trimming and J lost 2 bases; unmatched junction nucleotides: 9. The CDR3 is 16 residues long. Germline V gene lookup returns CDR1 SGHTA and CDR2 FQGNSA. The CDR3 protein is CASSHTDRVGNQPQHF. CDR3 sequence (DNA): TGTGCCAGCAGCCACACTGACAGGGTAGGCAATCAGCCCCAGCATTTT.

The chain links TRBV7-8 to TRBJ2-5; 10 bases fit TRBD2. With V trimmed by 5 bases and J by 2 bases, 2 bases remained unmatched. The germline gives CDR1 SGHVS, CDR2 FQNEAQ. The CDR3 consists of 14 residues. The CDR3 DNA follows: TGTGCCAGCAGCGGAGCGGGGGGGCAAGAGACCCAGTACTTC. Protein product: CASSGAGGQETQYF.

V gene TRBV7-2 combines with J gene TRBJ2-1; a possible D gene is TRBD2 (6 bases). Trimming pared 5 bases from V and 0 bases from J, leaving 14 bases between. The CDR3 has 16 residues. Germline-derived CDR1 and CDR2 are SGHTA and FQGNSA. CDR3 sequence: CASSPTGEYSYNEQFF. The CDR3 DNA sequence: TGTGCCAGCAGCCCGACGGGGGAGTACTCCTACAATGAGCAGTTCTTC.

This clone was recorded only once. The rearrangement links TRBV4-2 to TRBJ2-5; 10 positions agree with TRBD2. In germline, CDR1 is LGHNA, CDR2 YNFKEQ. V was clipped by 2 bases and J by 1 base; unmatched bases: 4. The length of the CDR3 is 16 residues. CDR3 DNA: TGTGCCAGCAGCCAAATGGGGACTAGCGCCCAAGAGACCCAGTACTTC. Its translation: CASSQMGTSAQETQYF.